This T cell receptor beta chain was obtained from a study of T cell clonotyping in hematopoietic cell transplantation. Turning to the study itself: Cytoreduction preceded collection of pretransplant recipient samples. Study results and caveats: CD4 and CD8 repertoire contributions could not be separated without sorting. At the given depth, recipient repertoires were over 95% de novo clonotypes.

CDR1 LNHNV and CDR2 YYDKDF come from the germline V gene (reference sequence). The V gene lost 6 bases and the J gene lost 6 bases, with 23 bases spanning the gap. This CDR3 region has 16 residues. Time point reported: recipient sample about 28 days before transplant, after cytoreduction. Blood collection times were about day -28 and days 30, 100, 180 posttransplant. Profiled with immunoSEQ multiplex PCR; TCRdb holds only in-frame clones, not every one. The profile shows 25,000 to 35,000 clones, more than 70% of them singletons. On this clone itself: Its target is not known.

This TCR was recovered from a man between 45 and 60 years old with myelodysplastic syndrome. Some clones in this sample may be carry-over from other donors' samples. The sequenced sample was peripheral blood mononuclear cells, obtained before stem cell transplant. The rearrangement joins TRBV15 to TRBJ1-2; a weak D match, TRBD1 (6 bases). CDR3 bases: TGTGCCACCAGTCCGGGGGGGGGAACGGGGGCTGATGGCTACACCTTC. This codes for CATSPGGGTGADGYTF.